The 25 T cell receptor beta chains in this list originate from one sample, sequenced in a study of T cells in Graves' hyperthyroidism and ophthalmopathy (dated by TCRdb to 2018 to 2020). Library prep was done by multiplex PCR. The sequencing machine was an Illumina HiSeq 2000. TCR beta CDR3 regions were amplified from RNA transcripts. The first round of RT-PCR for the TCR CDR3 was performed with the HTBI primer set and the Qiagen OneStep RT-PCR kit. The public reads were quality trimmed at Q25 with fastp and then assembled into clones with MiXCR by TCRdb, keeping productive beta chains. Every distinct CDR3 protein forms one entry, paired with its most common genes and DNA. The sample table records about 840,000 distinct CDR3 sequences; 35% to 45% of these occur just once. The ten largest clones take up 7% to 10% of the sample. Input material: blood. Source of these receptors: a man younger than 30 with Graves' hyperthyroidism.

This clonotype showed up many times. The V and J genes are TRBV7-2 and TRBJ1-2; a weak D match, TRBD1 (6 bases). The germline CDR1 and CDR2 sequences are SGHTA and FQGNSA. The CDR3 runs 15 residues. V lost 5 bases to trimming and J lost 4 bases, with 17 bases between them. CDR3 nucleotide sequence: TGTGCCAGCAGCGGACGGACAGAGGTTAGCTATGGCTACACCTTC. Translating it yields CASSGRTEVSYGYTF.

This clonotype was detected ten times or more. One end of the junction fails to match germline, which may point to a read error. The gene calls are TRBV19 and TRBJ2-5; D is uncertain. The CDR3 sequence is 15 residues long. The germline CDR1 and CDR2 sequences are LNHDA and SQIVND (reference sequence). The CDR3 DNA reads TGTGCCAGTAGTATTGACCATAGCCGGCAAGAGACCCAGTACTTT. It translates to CASSIDHSRQETQYF.

This clonotype was observed a handful of times. The gene calls are TRBV6-5 and TRBJ1-1; no clear D gene. V was trimmed by 6 bases and J by 0 bases, leaving 14 bases between them. Germline V lookup: CDR1 MNHEY, CDR2 SVGAGI. CDR3 length: 15 amino acids. CDR3 loop: CASREDGAMNTEAFF. DNA for the CDR3: TGTGCCAGCAGAGAGGACGGTGCAATGAACACTGAAGCTTTCTTT.

This clonotype was counted between two and nine times. The rearrangement links TRBV5-1 to TRBJ1-4, with 11 bases identical to TRBD1. The length of the CDR3 is 16 residues. In germline, CDR1 is SGHRS, CDR2 YFSETQ. J gave up 7 bases and V 4 bases, and 9 bases lay outside the gene matches. As DNA, the CDR3 is TGCGCCAGCAGCCTAGGGACAGGGGGAAGTGCTGAAAAACTGTTTTTT. Translating gives CASSLGTGGSAEKLFF.

This clonotype was found a few times. The rearrangement joins TRBV20-1 to TRBJ2-7; D is unclear. Trimming removed 0 bases from V and 3 bases from J, with 15 bases in between. The CDR3 has 15 residues. Per germline, CDR1 DFQATT and CDR2 SNEGSKA (reference sequence). The CDR3 loop reads CSARDPLGSFYEQYF. As DNA, the CDR3 is TGCAGTGCTAGAGATCCCCTGGGCTCCTTCTACGAGCAGTACTTC.

In DNA, the CDR3 is TGTGCCAGTAGTATTCAGGGGCTGGGAGAGCCCCAGCATTTT. This gives the protein CASSIQGLGEPQHF. The chain combines TRBV19 with TRBJ1-5; D might be TRBD1 (6 bases). Germline CDR1 and CDR2: LNHDA and SQIVND (reference sequence). This CDR3 region has 14 residues. The V end was cut by 3 bases, the J end by 8 bases, with 14 bases between. Full variable domain (outside the CDR3, taken from reference TRBV19 and TRBJ1-5): DGGITQSPKYLFRKEGQNVTLSCEQNLNHDAMYWYRQDPGQGLRLIYYSQIVNDFQKGDIAEGYSVSREKKESFPLTVTSAQKNPTAFYLCASSIQGLGEPQHFGDGTRLSIL.

This clonotype came up a few times. This chain links TRBV5-1 with TRBJ2-2; TRBD1 matches at 8 bases. The trim removed 4 bases at V and 4 bases at J, leaving 12 bases unmatched. The CDR3 length is 17 residues. Germline loops: CDR1 SGHRS, CDR2 YFSETQ. The CDR3 nucleotides are TGCGCCAGCAGCCTCCTTAAGGGACAGGCGACCACCGGGGAGCTGTTTTTT. Its translation is CASSLLKGQATTGELFF.

This clonotype was found many times. This sequence joins TRBV19 and TRBJ1-1, with 8 bases fitting TRBD1. The CDR3 runs to 14 residues. The V gene end was trimmed by 5 bases and the J gene end by 4 bases; junction bases not matched to a gene: 6. Germline V gives CDR1 LNHDA, CDR2 SQIVND (reference sequence). CDR3 sequence reads: CASSQTGAGTEAFF. In DNA form, the CDR3 reads TGTGCCAGTAGTCAGACAGGGGCCGGCACTGAAGCTTTCTTT.

This chain connects TRBV2 to TRBJ2-5, with 7 bases that match TRBD2. After removal of 5 bases from V and 5 bases from J, the junction contained 5 bases not matched to a gene. CDR1 is SNHLY and CDR2 is FYNNEI in the germline V gene. This CDR3 spans 13 amino acids. The CDR3: CASSYGGEETQYF. In nucleotides, the CDR3 is TGTGCCAGCAGTTATGGGGGGGAGGAGACCCAGTACTTC. Full variable domain (missing parts from reference TRBV2 and TRBJ2-5): EPEVTQTPSHQVTQMGQEVILRCVPISNHLYFYWYRQILGQKVEFLVSFYNNEISEKSEIFDDQFSVERPDGSNFTLKIRSTKLEDSAMYFCASSYGGEETQYFGPGTRLLVL.

This rearrangement joins TRBV15 to TRBJ2-7, with D perhaps assigned TRBD1 or TRBD2 (5 bases each). V lost 6 bases to trimming and J lost 7 bases, with 10 bases between them. Per the germline V gene, CDR1 is LNHNV and CDR2 is YYDKDF (reference sequence). This CDR3 has 11 amino acids. The CDR3 loop is CATRGDAEQYF. The CDR3 DNA sequence: TGTGCCACCAGGGGGGACGCTGAGCAGTACTTC.

This clonotype was detected a few times. The gene calls are TRBV6-5 and TRBJ2-5; TRBD1 matches 7 bases. The germline gives CDR1 MNHEY, CDR2 SVGAGI. The CDR3 is 13 amino acids. The ends lost 7 bases at V and 4 bases at J; junction bases unmatched: 6. The CDR3 spells CASTDRDRETQYF. Here the CDR3 DNA reads TGTGCCAGCACTGACCGGGACAGAGAGACCCAGTACTTC.

The CDR3 DNA reads TGTGCCAGCCGTTGGGGCACTAATGAAAAACTGTTTTTT. Protein: CASRWGTNEKLFF. The chain uses TRBV25-1 and TRBJ1-4; a possible D gene is TRBD1 (5 bases). V was cut by 8 bases and J by 2 bases, with 9 bases left in between. CDR3 length equals 13 residues. CDR1 and CDR2 from the germline V gene are MGHDK and SYGVNS.

This clonotype has only a few counts. The chain couples TRBV7-9 to TRBJ1-5; TRBD1 matches 9 bases. The CDR3 totals 18 residues. Germline V gives CDR1 SEHNR, CDR2 FQNEAQ (reference sequence). Trimming removed 6 bases from V and 1 base from J; junction bases left unmatched: 13. CDR3 residues: CASSEDRGALLSNQPQHF. CDR3 bases: TGTGCCAGCAGTGAAGACAGGGGGGCGCTTTTAAGCAATCAGCCCCAGCATTTT. The whole variable domain, remainder taken from reference TRBV7-9 and TRBJ1-5, is DTGVSQNPRHKITKRGQNVTFRCDPISEHNRLYWYRQTLGQGPEFLTYFQNEAQLEKSRLLSDRFSAERPKGSFSTLEIQRTEQGDSAMYLCASSEDRGALLSNQPQHFGDGTRLSIL.

This chain links TRBV6-5 with TRBJ2-7; TRBD1 is a possible D gene (8 bases). Germline CDR1 and CDR2: MNHEY and SVGAGI. Trimming stripped 6 bases from V and 7 bases from J, with 16 bases between. The CDR3 is 13 residues long. CDR3 in amino acids: CASSTGGGGEQYF. The CDR3 DNA reads TGTGCCAGCAGCACAGGGGGGGGTGGAGAGCAGTACTTC.

The rearrangement joins TRBV5-1 to TRBJ2-5, with D uncertain. Germline V gene data show CDR1 as SGHRS and CDR2 as YFSETQ. This CDR3 spans 15 amino acids. V gave up 0 bases and J gave up 1 base, with 10 bases separating them. The CDR3 region is CASSLERLPQETQYF. CDR3 DNA: TGCGCCAGCAGCTTGGAAAGGTTGCCCCAAGAGACCCAGTACTTC.

This clonotype showed up many times. The V call is TRBV20-1, the J call TRBJ2-5, with 7 bases identical to TRBD2. CDR3 size: 14 residues. Per the germline V gene, CDR1 is DFQATT and CDR2 is SNEGSKA (reference sequence). V lost 0 bases, J lost 5 bases, and 6 bases stayed unmatched. In DNA form, the CDR3 reads TGCAGTGCTAGAGATCTTAGCGGGCACGAGACCCAGTACTTC. It encodes CSARDLSGHETQYF.

The chain links TRBV9 to TRBJ1-1; D remains ambiguous. Germline assignment: CDR1 SGDLS and CDR2 YYNGEE. Trimming shortened V by 0 bases and J by 5 bases, and 14 bases separated the two germline ends. This CDR3 is built from 15 residues. The CDR3 loop reads CASSVALAGKTEAFF. The CDR3 DNA is TGTGCCAGCAGCGTAGCTCTTGCGGGGAAGACTGAAGCTTTCTTT.

V and J are TRBV5-5 and TRBJ1-1; D call uncertain. The CDR3 loop spans 15 amino acids. V shed 0 bases and J shed 0 bases, with 9 bases lying between them. Per germline, CDR1 SGHKS and CDR2 YYEKEE (reference sequence). The CDR3 nucleotides read TGTGCCAGCAGCTTGGGGCAGCTAATGAACACTGAAGCTTTCTTT. Protein: CASSLGQLMNTEAFF. The whole variable domain, remainder taken from reference TRBV5-5 and TRBJ1-1, is DAGVTQSPTHLIKTRGQQVTLRCSPISGHKSVSWYQQVLGQGPQFIFQYYEKEERGRGNFPDRFSARQFPNYSSELNVNALLLGDSALYLCASSLGQLMNTEAFFGQGTRLTVV.

This clonotype was seen repeatedly, ten times or more. J is TRBJ2-5 and V is TRBV7-8, with D possibly TRBD1 on 6 matching bases. CDR1 is SGHVS, CDR2 FQNEAQ, per germline. Trimming removed 5 bases at V and 1 base at J, with 11 bases between. The CDR3 spans 14 residues. This CDR3 reads CASSADRLQETQYF. The CDR3 DNA reads TGTGCCAGCAGCGCTGACAGGCTCCAAGAGACCCAGTACTTC.

V gene TRBV9 combines with J gene TRBJ2-5; D call uncertain. Germline values: CDR1 SGDLS, CDR2 YYNGEE. V lost 3 bases and J 0 bases, leaving 12 bases between the germline ends. This CDR3 is built from 15 residues. The CDR3 DNA is TGTGCCAGCAGCGCGCTAGACTTATACCAAGAGACCCAGTACTTC. Translation gives CASSALDLYQETQYF.

V and J are TRBV25-1 and TRBJ1-2; perhaps TRBD1 as D (5 bases). Per the germline V gene, CDR1 is MGHDK and CDR2 is SYGVNS. This CDR3 is built from 12 residues. Trimming removed 8 bases from V and 8 bases from J, with 15 bases in between. DNA for the CDR3: TGTGCCAGCGACGCAGGGAGAGGAGGCTACACCTTC. Its translation: CASDAGRGGYTF.

This clonotype was seen ten or more times. The chain has TRBV25-1 and TRBJ1-2; D is unresolved. Germline V gives CDR1 MGHDK, CDR2 SYGVNS. This CDR3 region has 13 residues. V was trimmed by 3 bases and J by 5 bases, leaving 10 bases between them. For the CDR3, the DNA is TGTGCCAGCAGTGAGGAGAGAGGGTATGGCTACACCTTC. As protein: CASSEERGYGYTF.

The chain is built from TRBV29-1 and TRBJ1-5, with a tentative D call TRBD1 (5 bases). The V gene's germline CDR1 is SQVTM and CDR2 ANQGSEA. V lost 0 bases to trimming and J lost 4 bases, with 10 bases between them. The CDR3 contains 14 residues. The DNA of the CDR3 is TGCAGCGTTGAAGAGGGACCGGGAAATCAGCCCCAGCATTTT. Its protein product is CSVEEGPGNQPQHF.

This clonotype came up many times. The CDR3 is CASSFSLIETQYF. The CDR3 DNA is TGTGCCAGCAGTTTCTCGTTGATCGAGACCCAGTACTTC. The chain recombines TRBV12-3 or TRBV12-4 with TRBJ2-5; no clear D. V was clipped by 3 bases and J by 5 bases, with 10 bases between them. CDR3 length equals 13 residues.

Remarks on this clonotype: One base away lies a much larger clone, so this may be a sequencing read error. The genes are TRBV29-1 and TRBJ2-5; D is possibly TRBD1 or TRBD2 (5 bases each). This CDR3 comprises 14 residues. CDR1 and CDR2 from the germline V gene are SQVTM and ANQGSEA. CDR3 sequence reads: CSIEEGFYQETQYF. CDR3 bases: TGCAGCATTGAAGAGGGGTTCTACCAAGAGACCCAGTACTTC.